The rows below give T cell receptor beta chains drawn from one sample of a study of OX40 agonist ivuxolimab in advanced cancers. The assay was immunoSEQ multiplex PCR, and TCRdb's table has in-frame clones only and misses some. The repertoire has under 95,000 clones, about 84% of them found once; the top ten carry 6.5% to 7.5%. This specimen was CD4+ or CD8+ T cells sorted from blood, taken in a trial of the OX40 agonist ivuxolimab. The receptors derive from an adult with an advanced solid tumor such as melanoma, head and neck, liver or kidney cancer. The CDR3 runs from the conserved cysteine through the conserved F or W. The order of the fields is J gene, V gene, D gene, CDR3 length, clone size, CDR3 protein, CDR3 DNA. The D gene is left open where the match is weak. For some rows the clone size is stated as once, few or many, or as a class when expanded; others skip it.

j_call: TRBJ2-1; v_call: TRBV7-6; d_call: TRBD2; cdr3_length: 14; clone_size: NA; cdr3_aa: CASSSRGGYNEQFF; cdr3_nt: TGTGCCAGCAGCTCGCGGGGGGGATACAATGAGCAGTTCTTC
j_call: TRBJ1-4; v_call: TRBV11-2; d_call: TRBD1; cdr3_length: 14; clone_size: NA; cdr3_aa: CASSIGQANEKLFF; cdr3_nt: TGTGCCAGCAGCATAGGACAGGCTAATGAAAAACTGTTTTTT
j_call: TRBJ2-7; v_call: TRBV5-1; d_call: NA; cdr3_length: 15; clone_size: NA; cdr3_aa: CASSLSPTRTYEQYF; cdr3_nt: TGCGCCAGCAGCTTGTCCCCGACAAGAACCTACGAGCAGTACTTC
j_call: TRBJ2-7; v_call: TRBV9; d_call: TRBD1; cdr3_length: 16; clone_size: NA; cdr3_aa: CASSVAPGQGTYEQYF; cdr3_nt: TGTGCCAGCAGCGTGGCACCGGGACAGGGGACCTACGAGCAGTACTTC
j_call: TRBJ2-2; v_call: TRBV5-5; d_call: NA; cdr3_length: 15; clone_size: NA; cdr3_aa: CASKREWGITGELFF; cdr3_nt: TGTGCCAGCAAGCGTGAGTGGGGAATCACCGGGGAGCTGTTTTTT
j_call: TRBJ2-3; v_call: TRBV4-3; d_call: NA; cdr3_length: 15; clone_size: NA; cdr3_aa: CASSQSPLITDTQYF; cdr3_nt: TGCGCCAGCAGCCAATCCCCCTTAATCACAGATACGCAGTATTTT
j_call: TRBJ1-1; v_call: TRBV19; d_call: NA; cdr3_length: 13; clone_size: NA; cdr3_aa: CASNTGMNTEAFF; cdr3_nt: TGTGCCAGTAATACGGGGATGAACACTGAAGCTTTCTTT
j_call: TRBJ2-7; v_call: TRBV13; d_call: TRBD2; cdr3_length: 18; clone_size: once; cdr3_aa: CASSFRRLAGGPPYEQYF; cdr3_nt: TGTGCCAGCAGCTTTCGGCGCCTAGCGGGAGGGCCCCCCTACGAGCAGTACTTC
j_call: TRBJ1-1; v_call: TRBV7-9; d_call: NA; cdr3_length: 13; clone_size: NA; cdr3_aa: CAGGLLMNTEAFF; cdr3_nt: TGTGCCGGTGGACTGCTTATGAACACTGAAGCTTTCTTT
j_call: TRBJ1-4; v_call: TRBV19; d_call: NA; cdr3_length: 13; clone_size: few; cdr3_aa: CASKGRVEEKLFF; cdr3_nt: TGTGCCAGTAAGGGCAGGGTGGAGGAAAAACTGTTTTTT
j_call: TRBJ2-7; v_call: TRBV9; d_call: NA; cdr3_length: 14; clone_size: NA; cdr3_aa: CASSPPDNSYEQYF; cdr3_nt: TGTGCCAGCAGCCCTCCGGACAACTCCTACGAGCAGTACTTC
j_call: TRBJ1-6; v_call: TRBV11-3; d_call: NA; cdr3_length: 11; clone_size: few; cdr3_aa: CASSSNSPLHF; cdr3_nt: TGTGCCAGCAGCTCCAATTCACCCCTCCACTTT
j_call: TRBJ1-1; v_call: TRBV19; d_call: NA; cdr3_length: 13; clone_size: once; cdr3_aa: CATIGHLNTEAFF; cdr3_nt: TGTGCCACTATTGGACACTTGAACACTGAAGCTTTCTTT
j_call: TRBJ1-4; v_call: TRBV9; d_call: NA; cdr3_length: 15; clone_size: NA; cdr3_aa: CASSVRDRKDEKLFF; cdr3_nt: TGTGCCAGCAGCGTTCGCGACAGGAAGGATGAAAAACTGTTTTTT
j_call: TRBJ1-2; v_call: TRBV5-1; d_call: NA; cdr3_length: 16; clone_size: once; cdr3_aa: CASSLDFRGTNYGYTF; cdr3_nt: TGCGCCAGCAGCTTGGATTTCAGGGGAACGAATTATGGCTACACCTTC
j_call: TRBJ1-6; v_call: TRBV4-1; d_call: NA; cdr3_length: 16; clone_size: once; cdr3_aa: CASSQRSGADNSPLHF; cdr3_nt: TGCGCCAGCAGCCAAAGGTCCGGGGCGGATAATTCACCCCTCCACTTT
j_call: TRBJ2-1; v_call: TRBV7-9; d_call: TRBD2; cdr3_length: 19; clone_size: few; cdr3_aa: CASSLAGRGIAGVRNEQFF; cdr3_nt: TGTGCCAGCAGCTTAGCAGGGAGAGGAATAGCGGGAGTAAGAAATGAGCAGTTCTTC
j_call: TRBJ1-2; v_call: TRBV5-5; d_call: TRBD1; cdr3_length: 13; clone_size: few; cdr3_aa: CASSRQGGDGYTF; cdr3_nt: TGTGCCAGCAGCCGACAGGGAGGAGACGGCTACACCTTC
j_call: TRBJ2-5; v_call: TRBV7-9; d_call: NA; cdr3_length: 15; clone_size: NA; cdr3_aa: CASSWSSGGGETQYF; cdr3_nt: TGTGCCAGCAGCTGGAGCTCGGGGGGCGGAGAGACCCAGTACTTC
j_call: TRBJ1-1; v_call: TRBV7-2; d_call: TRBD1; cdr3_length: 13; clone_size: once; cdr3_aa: CASSSPHRGQAFF; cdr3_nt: TGTGCCAGCAGCTCCCCCCACAGGGGGCAAGCTTTCTTT
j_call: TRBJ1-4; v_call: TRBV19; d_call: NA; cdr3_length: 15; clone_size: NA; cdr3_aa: CASSMSGGTNEKLFF; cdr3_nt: TGTGCCAGTAGTATGTCGGGGGGCACAAATGAAAAACTGTTTTTT
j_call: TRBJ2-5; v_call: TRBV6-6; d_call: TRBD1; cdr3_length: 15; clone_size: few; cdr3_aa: CASRYLGQVQETQYF; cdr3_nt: TGTGCCAGCAGATACCTTGGACAGGTACAAGAGACCCAGTACTTC
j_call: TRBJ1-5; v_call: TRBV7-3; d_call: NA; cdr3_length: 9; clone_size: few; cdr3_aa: CASNQPQHF; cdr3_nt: TGTGCCAGCAATCAGCCCCAGCATTTT
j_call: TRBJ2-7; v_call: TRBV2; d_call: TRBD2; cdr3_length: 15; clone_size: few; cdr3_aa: CASSPSGRAIDEQYF; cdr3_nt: TGTGCCAGCTCCCCCAGCGGGAGGGCCATTGACGAGCAGTACTTC
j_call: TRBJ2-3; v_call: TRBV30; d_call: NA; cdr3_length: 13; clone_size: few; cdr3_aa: CATNRGRTDTQYF; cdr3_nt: TGTGCTACAAATAGGGGCCGCACAGATACGCAGTATTTT
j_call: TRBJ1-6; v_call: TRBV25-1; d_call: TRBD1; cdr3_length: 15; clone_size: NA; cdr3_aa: CASSDYRGTNSPLHF; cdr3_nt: TGTGCCAGCAGTGATTACAGGGGGACTAATTCACCCCTCCACTTT
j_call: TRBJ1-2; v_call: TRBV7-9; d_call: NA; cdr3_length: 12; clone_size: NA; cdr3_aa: CASSSGDYGYTF; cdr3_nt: TGTGCCAGCAGCTCGGGGGACTATGGCTACACCTTC
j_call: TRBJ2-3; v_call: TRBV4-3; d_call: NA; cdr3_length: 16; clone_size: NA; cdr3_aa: CASSRGSGLSTDTQYF; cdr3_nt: TGCGCCAGCAGCCGGGGTAGCGGACTTAGCACAGATACGCAGTATTTT
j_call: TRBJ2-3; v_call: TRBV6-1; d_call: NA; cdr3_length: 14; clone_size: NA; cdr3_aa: CASSELSGADTQYF; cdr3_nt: TGTGCCAGCAGTGAACTGTCAGGGGCAGATACGCAGTATTTT
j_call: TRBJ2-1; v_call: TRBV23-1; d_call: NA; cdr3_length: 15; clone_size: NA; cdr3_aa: CASSHYQLNYNEQFF; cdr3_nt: TGCGCCAGCAGTCATTATCAGCTGAACTACAATGAGCAGTTCTTC
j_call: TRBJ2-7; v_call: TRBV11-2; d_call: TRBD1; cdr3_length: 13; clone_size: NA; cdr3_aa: CASSLGDRAEQYF; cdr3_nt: TGTGCCAGCAGCTTAGGGGACAGGGCCGAGCAGTACTTC
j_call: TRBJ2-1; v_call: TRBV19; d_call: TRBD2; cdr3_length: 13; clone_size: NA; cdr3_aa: CASSTTGGNEQFF; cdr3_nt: TGTGCCAGTAGTACTACGGGAGGCAATGAGCAGTTCTTC
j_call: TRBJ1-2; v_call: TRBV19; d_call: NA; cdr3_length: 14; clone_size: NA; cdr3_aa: CASSIKVQGLGYTF; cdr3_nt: TGTGCCAGTAGTATCAAGGTCCAGGGCCTTGGCTACACCTTC
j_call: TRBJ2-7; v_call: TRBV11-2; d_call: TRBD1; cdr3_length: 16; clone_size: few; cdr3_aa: CASSLTTGTGGYEQYF; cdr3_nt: TGTGCCAGCAGCTTGACCACCGGGACAGGGGGCTACGAGCAGTACTTC
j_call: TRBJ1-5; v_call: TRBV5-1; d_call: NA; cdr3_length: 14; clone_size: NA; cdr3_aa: CASSSGTPGQPQHF; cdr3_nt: TGCGCCAGCAGCTCCGGGACACCGGGTCAGCCCCAGCATTTT
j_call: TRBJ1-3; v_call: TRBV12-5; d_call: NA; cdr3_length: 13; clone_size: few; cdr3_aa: CASGSDLSNTIYF; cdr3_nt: TGTGCTAGTGGTTCCGACTTATCAAACACCATATATTTT
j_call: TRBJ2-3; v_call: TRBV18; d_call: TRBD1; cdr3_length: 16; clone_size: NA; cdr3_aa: CASSPPQGASTDTQYF; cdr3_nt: TGTGCCAGCTCACCACCACAGGGGGCTAGCACAGATACGCAGTATTTT
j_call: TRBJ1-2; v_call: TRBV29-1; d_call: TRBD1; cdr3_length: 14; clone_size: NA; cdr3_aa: CSVEVRDRVYGYTF; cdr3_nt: TGCAGCGTTGAAGTAAGGGACAGGGTCTATGGCTACACCTTC
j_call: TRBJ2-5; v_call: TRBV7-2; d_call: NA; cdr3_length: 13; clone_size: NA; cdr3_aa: CASSLAPRETQYF; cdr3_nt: TGTGCCAGCAGCTTAGCTCCGCGGGAGACCCAGTACTTC
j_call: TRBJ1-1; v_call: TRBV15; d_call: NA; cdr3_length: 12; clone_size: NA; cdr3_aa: CATSRFPFEAFF; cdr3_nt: TGTGCCACCAGCCGATTCCCGTTTGAAGCTTTCTTT
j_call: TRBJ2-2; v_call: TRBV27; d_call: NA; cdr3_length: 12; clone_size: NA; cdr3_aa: CASKLRTGELFF; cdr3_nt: TGTGCCAGCAAGTTACGGACCGGGGAGCTGTTTTTT
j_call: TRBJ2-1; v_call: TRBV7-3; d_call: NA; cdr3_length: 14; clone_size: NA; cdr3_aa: CASSPKGRRNEQFF; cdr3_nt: TGTGCCAGCAGCCCTAAGGGGCGGCGCAATGAGCAGTTCTTC
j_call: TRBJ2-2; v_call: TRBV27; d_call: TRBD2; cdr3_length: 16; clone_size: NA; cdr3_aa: CASSLLKREGTGELFF; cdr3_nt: TGTGCCAGCAGTTTATTAAAGCGGGAGGGCACCGGGGAGCTGTTTTTT
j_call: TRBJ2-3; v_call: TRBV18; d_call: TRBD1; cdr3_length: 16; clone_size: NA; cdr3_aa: CASSSYRGPSTDTQYF; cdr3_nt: TGTGCCAGCTCATCATATAGGGGGCCTAGCACAGATACGCAGTATTTT